The 26 T cell receptor beta chains below come from one sample, sequenced in a study of T-cell reconstitution after alpha-beta-depleted transplantation in children. Molecular barcoding with unique molecular identifiers was used for the TCRbeta library. MiXCR was run by TCRdb on the PCR reads, yielding one entry per CDR3 protein. Of 500,000 to 750,000 distinct CDR3 sequences listed, 13% were seen once; the top ten hold roughly 2.3%. This specimen consisted of PBMCs, mostly from graft donor cells, obtained 360 days after TCRalphabeta/CD19-depleted stem cell transplant. All receptors come from a male patient between 10 and 17 years old who had a stem cell transplant for acute myeloid leukemia, so the T cells may come from the graft donor.

This clonotype was seen more than once but under ten times. This sequence joins TRBV5-6 and TRBJ2-5, with D tentatively TRBD1 or TRBD2 (5 bases each). This CDR3 comprises 15 residues. V lost 2 bases and J lost 4, with 15 bases in between. CDR1 SGHDT and CDR2 YYEEEE come from the germline V gene. CDR3 DNA: TGTGCCAGCAGCTTAAGGGCCGGGGCCCGAGAGACCCAGTACTTC. Encoded protein: CASSLRAGARETQYF. The whole variable domain, remainder taken from reference TRBV5-6 and TRBJ2-5, is DAGVTQSPTHLIKTRGQQVTLRCSPKSGHDTVSWYQQALGQGPQFIFQYYEEEERQRGNFPDRFSGHQFPNYSSELNVNALLLGDSALYLCASSLRAGARETQYFGPGTRLLVL.

The chain carries TRBV29-1 and TRBJ2-2, with D hard to call. Germline-derived CDR1 and CDR2 are SQVTM and ANQGSEA. Between the trimmed V and J ends, which lost 6 bases and 4 bases, there was a span of 15 bases. The length of the CDR3 is 14 residues. In DNA form, the CDR3 reads TGCAGCGTAACCTATCTAGACTTCACCGGGGAGCTGTTTTTT. Translating it yields CSVTYLDFTGELFF.

Ten or more counts support this clonotype. This sequence joins TRBV29-1 and TRBJ2-7; no clear D gene. The CDR3 has 13 amino acids. V gave up 4 bases and J gave up 4 bases, with 14 bases separating them. Germline V gene lookup returns CDR1 SQVTM and CDR2 ANQGSEA. The CDR3: CSVGIDPRYEQYF. The CDR3 DNA reads as TGCAGCGTTGGAATCGACCCGAGGTACGAGCAGTACTTC.

This clonotype was seen a few times. V gene TRBV6-2 or TRBV6-3 combines with J gene TRBJ1-2; no reliable D call. The CDR3 sequence is 12 residues long. Trimming shortened V by 6 bases and J by 4 bases, and 9 bases separated the two germline ends. In germline, CDR1 is MNHEY, CDR2 SVGEGT. CDR3 nucleotides: TGTGCCAGCAGGACGACTATCTATGGCTACACCTTC. Translation: CASRTTIYGYTF.

The chain is built from TRBV20-1 and TRBJ1-2, with a tentative D call TRBD1 (6 bases). Trimming cost V 6 bases and J 8 bases, with 16 bases left between them. This CDR3 spans 12 amino acids. Germline V CDR1 and CDR2: DFQATT, SNEGSKA (reference sequence). The CDR3 nucleotides read TGCAGTGCGTCAGGAACAGGGATAGGCTACACCTTC. It encodes CSASGTGIGYTF.

This clonotype was seen only a few times. The chain joins TRBV2 to TRBJ2-7; either TRBD1 or TRBD2 may supply D (5 bases each). Looked up from germline, CDR1 is SNHLY and CDR2 is FYNNEI. The CDR3 spans 14 residues. Trimming cost V 4 bases and J 7 bases, with 17 bases left between them. Here the CDR3 DNA reads TGTGCCAGCAGTGTGACCCCGAGCTGGGGGGAGCAGTACTTC. Amino acids: CASSVTPSWGEQYF.

V gene TRBV15 combines with J gene TRBJ2-7; D possibly corresponds to TRBD2 (5 bases). V lost 0 bases, J lost 6 bases, and 15 bases lay in between. There are 15 residues in the CDR3. CDR1 is LNHNV and CDR2 is YYDKDF in the germline V gene (reference sequence). The CDR3 sequence: CATSRDQVGVGEQYF. The DNA of the CDR3 is TGTGCCACCAGCAGAGATCAAGTGGGAGTGGGCGAGCAGTACTTC.

The CDR3 coding sequence is TGCGCCAGCAGCCAGGAGAGACTAGTCGCCTACGAGCAGTACTTC. It encodes CASSQERLVAYEQYF. This chain connects TRBV4-3 to TRBJ2-7, with D perhaps matching TRBD2 (6 bases). There are 15 residues in the CDR3. Germline assignment: CDR1 LGHNA and CDR2 YSLEER. Trimming shortened V by 3 bases and J by 2 bases, and 14 bases separated the two germline ends.

This chain connects TRBV13 to TRBJ2-7; D not certain. The germline V gene encodes CDR1 PRHDT and CDR2 FYEKMQ (reference sequence). The CDR3 sequence is 15 residues long. The germline V and J ends were trimmed by 5 bases and 6 bases, with 20 bases remaining between them. Here the CDR3 reads CASSLRLGPYREQYF. The DNA of the CDR3 is TGTGCCAGCAGCCTCCGACTCGGACCGTATCGCGAGCAGTACTTC.

This clonotype was counted a few times. The chain joins TRBV20-1 to TRBJ2-2; no reliable D call. The CDR3 has 12 residues. V was pared by 0 bases and J by 6 bases, with 5 bases between. CDR1 and CDR2 from the germline V gene are DFQATT and SNEGSKA (reference sequence). The chain's CDR3 is CSARDSPGELFF. CDR3 DNA: TGCAGTGCTAGAGATTCCCCCGGGGAGCTGTTTTTT.

This clonotype was recorded many times. The chain recombines TRBV12-3 or TRBV12-4 with TRBJ2-1; 10 nucleotides agree with TRBD2. The CDR3 has 15 amino acids. The V gene end was trimmed by 3 bases and the J gene end by 10 bases; junction bases not matched to a gene: 9. The CDR3 nucleotides are TGTGCCAGCAGTTTGAAAGCTAGCGGGAGTGGGGAGCAGTTCTTC. It codes for CASSLKASGSGEQFF.

The chain couples TRBV7-9 to TRBJ2-1, with 9 bases aligning to TRBD2. CDR1 is SEHNR and CDR2 is FQNEAQ in the germline V gene (reference sequence). CDR3 length equals 14 residues. Unmatched junction bases numbered 3, after V lost 4 bases and J lost 5 bases. The DNA for the CDR3 is TGTGCCAGCAGCTCCGGGACTAGCCACAATGAGCAGTTCTTC. This sequence encodes CASSSGTSHNEQFF.

Comments on this clonotype: Germline is not matched at one junction end, which may reflect a read error. This chain uses TRBV18 with TRBJ1-2; D is possibly TRBD1 (5 bases). CDR3 size: 15 residues. CDR1 is KGHSH, CDR2 LQKENI, per germline. The CDR3 DNA reads TGTGCCAGCTCATTCAGGGCAATGGCTAACTATAGCTACACCTTC. Translated, it gives CASSFRAMANYSYTF. The whole variable domain, remainder taken from reference TRBV18 and TRBJ1-2, is NAGVMQNPRHLVRRRGQEARLRCSPMKGHSHVYWYRQLPEEGLKFMVYLQKENIIDESGMPKERFSAEFPKEGPSILRIQQVVRGDSAAYFCASSFRAMANYSYTFGSGTRLTVV.

This clonotype has only a few counts. V usage is TRBV3-1 and J usage is TRBJ2-1; 13 bases agree with TRBD2. Unmatched junction bases numbered 3, after V lost 4 bases and J lost 6 bases. Germline assignment: CDR1 LGHDT and CDR2 YNNKEL (reference sequence). The CDR3 spans 15 residues. CDR3 nucleotide sequence: TGTGCCAGCAGCCGCCGACTAGCGGGAGGCAATGAGCAGTTCTTC. This sequence encodes CASSRRLAGGNEQFF.

This clonotype appeared a few times. The gene calls are TRBV4-1 and TRBJ2-7; TRBD2 matches 14 bases. Germline loops: CDR1 MGHRA, CDR2 YSYEKL. The CDR3 totals 17 residues. V shed 3 bases, J shed 4 bases, and the junction held 8 bases outside the gene matches. The CDR3 loop is CASSHLSGLAGEYEQYF. CDR3 bases: TGCGCCAGCAGCCATCTATCGGGACTAGCGGGAGAATACGAGCAGTACTTC.

The chain combines TRBV5-1 with TRBJ2-7; weak D call: TRBD1 (5 bases). CDR3 length: 14 residues. The V end lost 3 bases, the J end lost 7 bases, and 17 bases lay between the germline ends. Germline V gives CDR1 SGHRS, CDR2 YFSETQ. CDR3 DNA sequence: TGCGCCAGCAGCTCCGATCGACAGAGCCGTGAGCAGTACTTC. This translates into CASSSDRQSREQYF.

V usage is TRBV12-3 or TRBV12-4 and J usage is TRBJ2-1; no clear D. The CDR3 is 13 residues long. Trimming pared 5 bases from V and 4 bases from J, leaving 9 bases between. Written as DNA, the CDR3 is TGTGCCAGCAGTGGAGACTCGTACAATGAGCAGTTCTTC. It specifies CASSGDSYNEQFF.

This clonotype came up many times. The chain employs TRBV7-6 and TRBJ1-1; 9 bases match TRBD1. J was trimmed by 1 base and V by 1 base; bases with no gene match: 10. Per germline, CDR1 SGHVS and CDR2 FNYEAQ. This CDR3 has 18 residues. The CDR3 nucleotides are TGTGCCAGCAGCTTAGAAACAGGGGGCAGTTGGAGGAACACTGAAGCTTTCTTT. Translated, it gives CASSLETGGSWRNTEAFF.

This clonotype has only a few counts. This chain connects TRBV12-3 or TRBV12-4 to TRBJ2-7; no clear D. Trimming took 6 bases from V and 0 from J, leaving 6 bases between them. This CDR3 is 12 amino acids long. CDR3 protein: CASRPGSYEQYF. DNA of the CDR3: TGTGCCAGCAGGCCGGGCTCCTACGAGCAGTACTTC.

The chain carries TRBV10-3 and TRBJ2-1; possible D gene TRBD2, 5 bases. Germline lookup yields CDR1 ENHRY and CDR2 SYGVKD. The V gene lost 3 bases and the J gene lost 0 bases, with 12 bases spanning the gap. The CDR3 contains 16 residues. The CDR3 protein is CAISDRTVSSYNEQFF. CDR3 nucleotide sequence: TGTGCCATCAGTGACCGGACTGTGAGCTCCTACAATGAGCAGTTCTTC.

The chain employs TRBV20-1 and TRBJ2-5; D gene uncertain. Between the trimmed V and J ends, which lost 3 bases and 5 bases, there was a span of 7 bases. The CDR3 covers 11 residues. CDR1 and CDR2 from the germline V gene are DFQATT and SNEGSKA (reference sequence). This CDR3 is CSASVPETQYF. The CDR3, as DNA: TGCAGTGCTAGTGTCCCGGAGACCCAGTACTTC.

The chain has TRBV20-1 and TRBJ2-7; TRBD2 aligns across 9 bases. Germline V lookup: CDR1 DFQATT, CDR2 SNEGSKA (reference sequence). The CDR3 contains 14 residues. V lost 2 bases and J lost 1; bases outside the gene matches: 3. CDR3 residues: CSARTSGRSYEQYF. CDR3 DNA sequence: TGCAGTGCTAGAACTAGCGGGCGATCCTACGAGCAGTACTTC.

This clonotype has only a few counts. The chain is built from TRBV5-1 and TRBJ2-7; a weak D match, TRBD1 (6 bases). Trimming removed 1 base at V and 0 bases at J, with 11 bases between. This CDR3 has 15 residues. Germline values: CDR1 SGHRS, CDR2 YFSETQ. CDR3 nucleotides: TGCGCCAGCAGCTTGTCACAGGGCCACTCCTACGAGCAGTACTTC. Translating gives CASSLSQGHSYEQYF.

The V gene is TRBV28, the J gene TRBJ2-7, with 11 bases fitting TRBD2. Germline assignment: CDR1 MDHEN and CDR2 SYDVKM. This CDR3 spans 15 amino acids. With V trimmed by 9 bases and J by 5 bases, 12 bases remained unmatched. In DNA form, the CDR3 reads TGTGCCAGTCACCGTTTTAGCGGGAGGGCTGACGAGCAGTACTTC. Its translation: CASHRFSGRADEQYF.

In this sample, this clonotype turned up a few times. The V call is TRBV7-3, the J call TRBJ2-3, with 12 nucleotides matching TRBD2. Germline V gene lookup returns CDR1 SGHTA and CDR2 FQGTGA. J was trimmed by 1 base and V by 5 bases; bases with no gene match: 13. The CDR3 has 19 amino acids. The DNA for the CDR3 is TGTGCCAGCAGCCTCAACGGCCTAGCGGGAGGGCCGGGCACAGATACGCAGTATTTT. Translating it yields CASSLNGLAGGPGTDTQYF.

The genes are TRBV7-2 and TRBJ2-5, with TRBD2 matching over 9 bases. From germline, CDR1 is SGHTA and CDR2 FQGNSA. With 3 bases clipped from V and 5 bases from J, the junction kept 13 bases outside the gene matches. The CDR3 totals 17 residues. The CDR3 loop is CASSFGLLAGVRETQYF. In nucleotides, the CDR3 is TGTGCCAGCAGCTTCGGCTTGTTAGCGGGAGTAAGGGAGACCCAGTACTTC.